These 18 T cell receptor beta chains originate from one sample sequenced in a study of T cell responses to AZD1222 COVID-19 vaccine. Method: immunoSEQ multiplex PCR; TCRdb's copy keeps in-frame clones and lacks some. Of over 45,000 clones in the sample, 60% to 85% are singletons; the top ten hold 6.6%. Specimen: peripheral blood, collected on day 0 of AZD1222 vaccination. These receptors were collected from an adult in good health.

This chain joins TRBV5-4 and TRBJ1-2; no firm D call. The CDR3 covers 14 residues. Trimming left V 2 bases short and J 4 bases short, with 12 bases between. The germline CDR1 and CDR2 sequences are SGHNT and YYREEE (reference sequence). In DNA, the CDR3 is TGTGCCAGCAGCTTAGACCCCCGCTCCTATGGCTACACCTTC. This translates into CASSLDPRSYGYTF.

V is TRBV2 and J is TRBJ2-1, with D possibly being TRBD2 (6 bases). Deletions cut 7 bases from V and 6 bases from J, with 16 bases between. Germline assignment: CDR1 SNHLY and CDR2 FYNNEI. This CDR3 spans 14 amino acids. CDR3 in amino acids: CASKLARTVNEQFF. The CDR3 DNA follows: TGTGCCAGCAAGCTAGCGAGGACCGTCAATGAGCAGTTCTTC.

The chain couples TRBV7-2 to TRBJ1-6; D unclear. The CDR3 sequence is 14 residues long. With 0 bases removed from V and 5 bases from J, the gap between germline ends came to 5 bases. The V gene's germline CDR1 is SGHTA and CDR2 FQGNSA. The CDR3 sequence: CASSLAGHNSPLHF. The CDR3 region has the DNA TGTGCCAGCAGCTTAGCCGGACATAATTCACCCCTCCACTTT.

The chain carries TRBV15 and TRBJ1-2; TRBD1 matches 9 bases. This CDR3 spans 16 amino acids. The V gene's germline CDR1 is LNHNV and CDR2 YYDKDF (reference sequence). V trimming: 2 bases; J trimming: 6 bases; junction bases outside the gene matches: 10. CDR3 nucleotide sequence: TGTGCCACCAGCAGACATGGGGGACAGGGAGGCCATGGCTACACCTTC. Its translation: CATSRHGGQGGHGYTF.

This clone was detected once. This chain uses TRBV5-1 with TRBJ1-2; 10 bases fit TRBD1. CDR1 and CDR2 (germline): SGHRS, YFSETQ. After removal of 4 bases from V and 7 bases from J, the junction contained 7 bases not matched to a gene. The CDR3 is made up of 14 amino acids. The CDR3 bases are TGCGCCAGCAGCGACGACAGGGGGCTGTCTGGCTACACCTTC. Translated, it gives CASSDDRGLSGYTF.

CDR3 sequence (DNA): TGTGCCACCAGTGTGACAGGCCGGGTAGAGCAGTACGTC. Amino acids: CATSVTGRVEQYV. The chain combines TRBV24-1 with TRBJ2-7; a weak D match, TRBD1 (6 bases). V lost 5 bases and J lost 7, with 14 bases in between. Germline CDR1 reads KGHDR; CDR2 reads SFDVKD. The CDR3 loop spans 13 amino acids.

This clone was recorded only once. V gene TRBV6-1 combines with J gene TRBJ2-2, with D possibly matching TRBD2 (6 bases). The V gene's germline CDR1 is MNHNS and CDR2 SASEGT. The V gene lost 8 bases and the J gene lost 2 bases, with 9 bases spanning the gap. The CDR3 totals 13 residues. The CDR3 protein is CASRDLNTGELFF. The CDR3 bases are TGTGCCAGCCGGGACTTAAACACCGGGGAGCTGTTTTTT.

This chain links TRBV5-6 with TRBJ2-2; no definite D call. V was clipped by 2 bases and J by 4 bases, with 6 bases between them. The CDR3 has 13 residues. Per germline, CDR1 SGHDT and CDR2 YYEEEE. For the CDR3, the DNA is TGTGCCAGCAGCTTCGATCGCACCGGGGAGCTGTTTTTT. This translates into CASSFDRTGELFF.

The rearrangement joins TRBV6-5 to TRBJ1-1; D is unresolved. The CDR3 extends over 13 amino acids. Trimming stripped 7 bases from V and 0 bases from J, with 9 bases between. CDR1 MNHEY and CDR2 SVGAGI come from the germline V gene. CDR3 loop: CASKGPMNTEAFF. Written as DNA, the CDR3 is TGTGCCAGCAAGGGCCCCATGAACACTGAAGCTTTCTTT.

CDR3 in DNA: TGTGCCACCAGCCCGCGTCGAGACGGGGAGCTGTTTTTT. Protein: CATSPRRDGELFF. The chain couples TRBV15 to TRBJ2-2; no firm D call. CDR1 LNHNV and CDR2 YYDKDF come from the germline V gene (reference sequence). Trimming left V 5 bases short and J 7 bases short, with 11 bases between. The CDR3 consists of 13 residues. Filled out from reference TRBV15 and TRBJ2-2, the complete variable domain reads DAMVIQNPRYQVTQFGKPVTLSCSQTLNHNVMYWYQQKSSQAPKLLFHYYDKDFNNEADTPDNFQSRRPNTSFCFLDIRSPGLGDTAMYLCATSPRRDGELFFGEGSRLTVL.

V and J are TRBV24-1 and TRBJ2-3, with D unresolved. V was cut by 2 bases and J by 2 bases, with 13 bases left in between. The CDR3 extends over 16 amino acids. Per the germline V gene, CDR1 is KGHDR and CDR2 is SFDVKD. This CDR3 is CATSDSFTVTTDTQYF. The CDR3 DNA sequence: TGTGCCACCAGTGATTCCTTTACCGTGACCACAGATACGCAGTATTTT.

A single count supports this clone. The chain combines TRBV6-4 with TRBJ2-3; no reliable D call. Trimming removed 11 bases at V and 1 base at J, with 19 bases between. The germline V gene encodes CDR1 MRHNA and CDR2 SNTAGT. This CDR3 contains 15 residues. The DNA of the CDR3 is TGTGCCCGTAACCAGAGCTGGATGGGCACAGATACGCAGTATTTT. This encodes CARNQSWMGTDTQYF.

This clone was counted between two and nine times. This sequence joins TRBV28 and TRBJ2-1, with TRBD1 matching 7 bases. The CDR3 runs to 15 residues. CDR1 and CDR2 (germline): MDHEN, SYDVKM. After removal of 7 bases from V and 0 bases from J, the junction contained 6 bases not matched to a gene. CDR3 sequence reads: CASTEAGGSYNEQFF. The CDR3 DNA reads as TGTGCCAGCACCGAGGCAGGGGGCTCCTACAATGAGCAGTTCTTC.

The J gene is TRBJ1-1, the V gene TRBV4-1; D is unresolved. CDR3 size: 15 residues. V shed 4 bases and J shed 1 base, with 13 bases lying between them. The germline CDR1 and CDR2 sequences are MGHRA and YSYEKL. CDR3 in amino acids: CASSPREGENTEAFF. The CDR3 DNA reads TGCGCCAGCAGCCCACGGGAGGGCGAGAACACTGAAGCTTTCTTT.

The chain joins TRBV11-2 to TRBJ2-3, with D perhaps assigned TRBD1 or TRBD2 (5 bases each). Trimming shortened V by 2 bases and J by 0 bases, and 12 bases separated the two germline ends. Per the germline V gene, CDR1 is SGHAT and CDR2 is FQNNGV. The CDR3 loop spans 16 amino acids. The CDR3 reads CASSLNGASSTDTQYF. The DNA of the CDR3 is TGTGCCAGCAGCTTAAACGGGGCCTCTAGCACAGATACGCAGTATTTT.

The chain carries TRBV28 and TRBJ2-7; TRBD2 agrees at 7 bases. V was clipped by 4 bases and J by 5 bases; unmatched bases: 8. This CDR3 is built from 14 residues. Germline CDR1 reads MDHEN; CDR2 reads SYDVKM. CDR3 sequence: CASSSGTTRHEQYF. CDR3 in DNA: TGTGCCAGCAGTTCCGGGACTACTCGACACGAGCAGTACTTC. The full variable domain, completed using reference TRBV28 and TRBJ2-7, is DVKVTQSSRYLVKRTGEKVFLECVQDMDHENMFWYRQDPGLGLRLIYFSYDVKMKEKGDIPEGYSVSREKKERFSLILESASTNQTSMYLCASSSGTTRHEQYFGPGTRLTVT.

This chain joins TRBV28 and TRBJ1-2, with TRBD1 as a possible D gene (6 bases). The CDR3 is made up of 17 amino acids. CDR1 and CDR2 (germline): MDHEN, SYDVKM. With 2 bases removed from V and 5 bases from J, the gap between germline ends came to 21 bases. CDR3 residues: CASSLSTGSPGLYGYTF. CDR3 coding DNA: TGTGCCAGCAGTTTAAGTACAGGGTCACCCGGCCTATATGGCTACACCTTC.

This clone was observed a few times. This chain uses TRBV6-5 with TRBJ2-5; D is unclear. This CDR3 spans 13 amino acids. Deletions cut 7 bases from V and 5 bases from J, with 14 bases between. Looked up from germline, CDR1 is MNHEY and CDR2 is SVGAGI. In nucleotides, the CDR3 is TGTGCCAGCACCCTAGGGCTACGGGAGACCCAGTACTTC. It codes for CASTLGLRETQYF.